This T cell receptor (beta chain) was sequenced during a study of blood T cell repertoires in COVID-19. Study overall: Acute and convalescent COVID-19 specimens originated in the United States, Italy and Spain. Sources were T cells, B-cell-depleted T cells, or PBMCs; the material itself was cDNA or gDNA.

Germline CDR1 and CDR2: LNHDA and SQIVND (reference sequence). The CDR3 contains 18 residues. With 4 bases clipped from V and 2 bases from J, the junction kept 12 bases outside the gene matches. In the original workflow: Reference gene primers were amplified, and this amplification served to estimate nucleated cell counts. This table comes from immunoSEQ multiplex PCR, and its TCRdb copy is limited to in-frame clones, with some not included. V, J and clone size reflect that table, while D and trimming were determined from the DNA. The sample contains roughly 52,000 clones, around 88% of which appear only once.

V and J are TRBV19 and TRBJ2-3; TRBD2 aligns across 10 bases. This receptor was identified in a woman older than 75 with acute or convalescent COVID-19. Sequences were obtained from peripheral blood. CDR3 sequence: CASSRRSSGSGDTDTQYF. The CDR3 DNA is TGTGCCAGTAGTAGGCGCTCTAGCGGGAGCGGAGACACAGATACGCAGTATTTT.